The entry below gives a single T cell receptor (beta chain) sequence along with its context. Its antigen remains unknown. All patients were mismatch repair deficient, assessed by either PCR or immunohistochemistry. TCR sequencing covered a few patients who responded to pembrolizumab. This record comes from a study of PD-1 blockade in mismatch repair-deficient tumors. Study context: Enrolled about 2013-2016, patients had progressing, pretreated mismatch repair-deficient cancers of over nine types.

Per the germline V gene, CDR1 is SGHRS and CDR2 is YFSETQ. V lost 4 bases, J lost 4 bases, and 15 bases lay in between. The CDR3 is 14 amino acids. Study-wide results and limits: Tumor-resident clones, often absent from pretreatment blood, expanded after pembrolizumab and then contracted.

Using immunoSEQ multiplex PCR, the repertoire was profiled, and TCRdb retains in-frame clones only, with some absent. Of about 120,000 clones in the sample, 85% to 90% are singletons; the top ten hold over 9.5%. The material was peripheral blood, obtained 72 weeks after starting pembrolizumab. This clonotype was sampled from an adult with mismatch repair-deficient cancer. The chain carries TRBV5-1 and TRBJ2-7; D gene uncertain. CDR3 coding DNA: TGCGCCAGCAGCCCTGGTGAGACGGAATACGAGCAGTACTTC. Encoded protein: CASSPGETEYEQYF. The whole variable domain, filled in from reference TRBV5-1 and TRBJ2-7, reads KAGVTQTPRYLIKTRGQQVTLSCSPISGHRSVSWYQQTPGQGLQFLFEYFSETQRNKGNFPGRFSGRQFSNSRSEMNVSTLELGDSALYLCASSPGETEYEQYFGPGTRLTVT.